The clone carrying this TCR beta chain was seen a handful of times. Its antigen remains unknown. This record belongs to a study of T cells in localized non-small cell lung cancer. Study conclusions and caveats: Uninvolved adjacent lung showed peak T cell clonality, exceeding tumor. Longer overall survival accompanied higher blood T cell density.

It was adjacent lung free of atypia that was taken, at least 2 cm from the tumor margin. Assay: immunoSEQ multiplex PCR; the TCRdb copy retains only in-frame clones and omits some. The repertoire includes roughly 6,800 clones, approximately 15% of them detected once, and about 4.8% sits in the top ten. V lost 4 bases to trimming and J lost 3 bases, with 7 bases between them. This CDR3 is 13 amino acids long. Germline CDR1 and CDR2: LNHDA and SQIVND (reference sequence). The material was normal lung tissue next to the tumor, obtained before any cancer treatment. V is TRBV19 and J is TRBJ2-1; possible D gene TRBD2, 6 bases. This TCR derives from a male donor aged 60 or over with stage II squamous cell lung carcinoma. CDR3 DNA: TGTGCCAGTAGTAGGGGACTCTACAATGAGCAGTTCTTC. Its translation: CASSRGLYNEQFF.